A selection of T cell receptor beta chains follows, all from one sample in a study of blood T cell repertoires in COVID-19. The method was immunoSEQ multiplex PCR; TCRdb's version includes in-frame clones alone and lacks a portion of them. The sample includes around 170,000 clones, around four fifths of them seen just once. The material sequenced was PBMCs or T cells enriched from blood (not recorded which). The receptor source for this set is a woman in her fifties or sixties who had recovered from COVID-19. Each CDR3 is given with its conserved first and last residue. The order of the fields is clone size, D gene, J gene, V gene, CDR3 length, CDR3 protein, CDR3 DNA. A D gene is named only where the DNA matches it firmly. Clone size is not always given. Where it is, it says once, few, many or a class for expanded clones.

size: .; D: .; J: TRBJ2-2; V: TRBV2; length: 14; CDR3: CASSEYGDTGELFF; DNA: TGTGCCAGCAGTGAATACGGTGACACCGGGGAGCTGTTTTTT
size: once; D: .; J: TRBJ1-4; V: TRBV29-1; length: 11; CDR3: CSVDSNEKLFF; DNA: TGCAGCGTTGATAGTAATGAAAAACTGTTTTTT
size: .; D: .; J: TRBJ2-7; V: TRBV7-2; length: 16; CDR3: CASSLERSLRGHEQYF; DNA: TGTGCCAGCAGCTTAGAAAGGTCACTAAGAGGCCACGAGCAGTACTTC
size: .; D: .; J: TRBJ2-2; V: TRBV5-1; length: 15; CDR3: CASSLVGHNTGELFF; DNA: TGCGCCAGCAGCTTGGTGGGACACAACACCGGGGAGCTGTTTTTT
size: .; D: .; J: TRBJ1-1; V: TRBV3-1/TRBV3-2; length: 12; CDR3: CASSPKNTEAFF; DNA: TGTGCCAGCAGCCCAAAGAACACTGAAGCTTTCTTT
size: .; D: TRBD1; J: TRBJ1-2; V: TRBV5-6; length: 16; CDR3: CASSQRQGSRNGGYTF; DNA: TGTGCCAGCAGCCAAAGACAGGGCTCCCGCAATGGAGGCTACACCTTC
size: .; D: TRBD2; J: TRBJ2-1; V: TRBV7-7; length: 15; CDR3: CASSSLAGGRTEQFF; DNA: TGTGCTAGCAGCTCCCTTGCGGGAGGGCGCACTGAGCAGTTCTTC
size: .; D: .; J: TRBJ2-1; V: TRBV7-2; length: 18; CDR3: CASSLFRLQGGGIVEQFF; DNA: TGTGCCAGCAGCTTATTCCGTTTGCAGGGGGGCGGAATCGTTGAGCAGTTCTTC
size: once; D: TRBD1; J: TRBJ1-2; V: TRBV19; length: 16; CDR3: CASSILGQAANYGYTF; DNA: TGTGCCAGTAGTATTCTCGGACAGGCAGCTAACTATGGCTACACCTTC
size: .; D: .; J: TRBJ2-1; V: TRBV9; length: 13; CDR3: CASSAGANNEQFF; DNA: TGTGCCAGCAGCGCAGGGGCTAACAATGAGCAGTTCTTC
size: .; D: TRBD2; J: TRBJ2-3; V: TRBV4-3; length: 20; CDR3: CASSQDLLAGALASTDTQYF; DNA: TGCGCCAGCAGCCAAGATCTTCTAGCGGGGGCCCTAGCTAGCACAGATACGCAGTATTTT
size: .; D: .; J: TRBJ2-1; V: TRBV5-7; length: 14; CDR3: CASSLRTGVNEQFF; DNA: TGTGCCAGCAGCTTAAGGACGGGGGTCAATGAGCAGTTCTTC
size: once; D: .; J: TRBJ2-1; V: TRBV7-3; length: 15; CDR3: CASSLLRTDYNEQFF; DNA: TGTGCCAGCAGCTTATTGCGGACTGACTACAATGAGCAGTTCTTC
size: .; D: .; J: TRBJ2-3; V: TRBV6-2/TRBV6-3; length: 16; CDR3: CASSYVGAAATDTQYF; DNA: TGTGCCAGCAGTTACGTGGGGGCCGCTGCCACAGATACGCAGTATTTT
size: .; D: TRBD2; J: TRBJ2-3; V: TRBV19; length: 16; CDR3: CASSIAGTRWIDTQYF; DNA: TGTGCCAGTAGTATCGCGGGGACTAGATGGATAGATACGCAGTATTTT
size: .; D: TRBD2; J: TRBJ2-3; V: TRBV7-2; length: 19; CDR3: CASSKDGTSGGVPGDTQYF; DNA: TGTGCCAGCAGCAAAGACGGGACTAGCGGGGGCGTGCCGGGGGATACGCAGTATTTT
size: .; D: .; J: TRBJ1-1; V: TRBV6-2/TRBV6-3; length: 15; CDR3: CASSLLGGTVAQAFF; DNA: TGTGCCAGCAGTCTCTTGGGAGGGACGGTTGCCCAAGCTTTCTTT
size: .; D: .; J: TRBJ1-2; V: TRBV12-3/TRBV12-4; length: 12; CDR3: CASSIQGYGYTF; DNA: TGTGCCAGCAGTATACAGGGTTATGGCTACACCTTC
size: .; D: TRBD2; J: TRBJ2-3; V: TRBV5-1; length: 15; CDR3: CASSREAGVTDTQYF; DNA: TGCGCCAGCTCGCGGGAAGCGGGGGTCACAGATACGCAGTATTTT
size: few; D: TRBD2; J: TRBJ2-7; V: TRBV7-2; length: 16; CDR3: CASSLVWTAAGGEQYF; DNA: TGTGCCAGCAGCTTAGTATGGACGGCGGCGGGGGGGGAGCAGTACTTC
size: .; D: .; J: TRBJ1-1; V: TRBV29-1; length: 13; CDR3: CSERTFSNTEAFF; DNA: TGCAGCGAAAGGACATTTTCGAACACTGAAGCTTTCTTT
size: .; D: TRBD1; J: TRBJ1-5; V: TRBV28; length: 16; CDR3: CASSWTGGAGNQPQHF; DNA: TGTGCCAGCAGTTGGACAGGGGGCGCAGGCAATCAGCCCCAGCATTTT
size: .; D: TRBD1; J: TRBJ1-4; V: TRBV19; length: 15; CDR3: CASSGPGTVGEKLFF; DNA: TGTGCCAGTAGTGGTCCCGGGACAGTAGGGGAAAAGCTGTTTTTT
size: .; D: TRBD2; J: TRBJ2-2; V: TRBV10-3; length: 17; CDR3: CAISEKGGGANTGELFF; DNA: TGTGCCATCAGTGAGAAAGGCGGGGGGGCGAACACCGGGGAGCTGTTTTTT
size: once; D: TRBD2; J: TRBJ2-1; V: TRBV19; length: 14; CDR3: CASRPSGSSIEQFF; DNA: TGTGCCAGTAGACCTAGCGGGAGTAGCATTGAGCAGTTCTTC
size: .; D: TRBD1; J: TRBJ2-7; V: TRBV14; length: 15; CDR3: CASSQEITGGYEQYF; DNA: TGTGCCAGCAGCCAAGAGATAACAGGGGGCTACGAGCAGTACTTC
size: few; D: .; J: TRBJ1-4; V: TRBV12-3/TRBV12-4; length: 13; CDR3: CASSRGTGEKLFF; DNA: TGTGCCAGCAGCCGGGGGACGGGAGAAAAACTGTTTTTT
size: .; D: TRBD2; J: TRBJ2-7; V: TRBV7-2; length: 16; CDR3: CASSLVGSGSFYEQYF; DNA: TGTGCCAGCAGCTTAGTTGGTAGCGGGAGTTTCTACGAGCAGTACTTC
size: .; D: .; J: TRBJ1-6; V: TRBV29-1; length: 12; CDR3: CSVQTGNSPLHF; DNA: TGCAGCGTTCAGACTGGAAATTCACCCCTCCACTTT
size: .; D: TRBD2; J: TRBJ2-3; V: TRBV9; length: 15; CDR3: CASSGAGGITDTQYF; DNA: TGTGCCAGCAGCGGAGCGGGGGGGATCACAGATACGCAGTATTTT
size: few; D: .; J: TRBJ1-1; V: TRBV5-4; length: 15; CDR3: CASSIGSGFNTEAFF; DNA: TGTGCCAGCAGCATAGGAAGCGGGTTCAACACTGAAGCTTTCTTT
size: .; D: .; J: TRBJ2-7; V: TRBV28; length: 14; CDR3: CASARDIGSYEQYF; DNA: TGTGCCAGTGCCCGGGACATTGGTTCCTACGAGCAGTACTTC
size: .; D: TRBD2; J: TRBJ2-3; V: TRBV7-9; length: 14; CDR3: CASSLGRGGDTQYF; DNA: TGTGCCAGCAGCTTAGGGCGGGGAGGGGATACGCAGTATTTT
size: .; D: .; J: TRBJ1-3; V: TRBV7-2; length: 14; CDR3: CASSSQLSGNTIYF; DNA: TGTGCCAGCAGCTCGCAACTCTCTGGAAACACCATATATTTT
size: .; D: .; J: TRBJ2-1; V: TRBV6-2/TRBV6-3; length: 12; CDR3: CASSRGYNEQFF; DNA: TGTGCCAGCAGTCGAGGTTACAATGAGCAGTTCTTC
size: .; D: .; J: TRBJ2-2; V: TRBV28; length: 15; CDR3: CASRQTRGNTGELFF; DNA: TGTGCCAGCAGACAGACACGGGGTAACACCGGGGAGCTGTTTTTT
size: .; D: .; J: TRBJ2-2; V: TRBV27; length: 13; CDR3: CASSADLTGELFF; DNA: TGTGCCAGCAGTGCCGACTTAACCGGGGAGCTGTTTTTT
size: .; D: TRBD1; J: TRBJ2-3; V: TRBV4-1; length: 16; CDR3: CASSQDLGQGGDTQYF; DNA: TGCGCCAGCAGCCAAGACCTAGGACAGGGCGGAGATACGCAGTATTTT
size: .; D: .; J: TRBJ1-2; V: TRBV6-5; length: 14; CDR3: CASSPRQAGYGYTF; DNA: TGTGCCAGCAGTCCGCGACAGGCAGGCTATGGCTACACCTTC
size: .; D: .; J: TRBJ2-1; V: TRBV20-1; length: 14; CDR3: CSASSPFSYNEQFF; DNA: TGCAGTGCCAGTAGCCCCTTCTCCTACAATGAGCAGTTCTTC